This TCR beta chain was retrieved from a study of blood T cell repertoires in COVID-19. On the study more broadly: The analysed material was cDNA or gDNA that came from T cells, B-cell-depleted T cells, or PBMCs.

This CDR3 has 14 residues. Germline V gives CDR1 SEHNR, CDR2 FQNEAQ (reference sequence). V was shortened by 5 bases and J by 0 bases, with 8 bases between the two germline ends. The repertoire was sequenced with immunoSEQ multiplex PCR; TCRdb's copy has only in-frame clones and lacks some. The sample yields over 300,000 clones, 75% to 90% seen once. Before being deemed recovered, Cohort 3 donors had two negative PCRs, clearance, or symptom resolution. The clonotype comes from a woman in her thirties or forties who had recovered from COVID-19. The source material was PBMCs or T cells enriched from blood (not recorded which). This chain uses TRBV7-9 with TRBJ1-3; no clear D. The CDR3 loop is CASSRGISGNTIYF. CDR3 sequence (DNA): TGTGCCAGCAGCCGAGGGATCTCTGGAAACACCATATATTTT.